This T cell receptor beta chain was obtained from a study of T-cell memory formation after mild COVID-19. Findings and caveats of the study: Certain responding clones were present in pre-infection memory, suggesting participation of cross-reactive memory. While clones contracting from day 15 to 85 were balanced between CD4 and CD8, later expanders leaned CD4+. Largely, contracting CD4+ clones fell within CM and EM, and contracting CD8+ clones within EMRA.

About this clonotype: Its antigen is undetermined.

From 5'RACE with constant-segment primers came TCR alpha and TCR beta cDNA libraries that carried sample barcodes and UMIs. TCRdb re-called the 5' RACE reads through MiXCR, storing one row per CDR3 protein. The repertoire has around 250,000 distinct CDR3 sequences, around 15% of them found once; the top ten carry roughly 25%. Germline V CDR1 and CDR2: SQVTM, ANQGSEA. This CDR3 is 13 amino acids long. V gave up 7 bases and J gave up 3 bases, with 13 bases separating them. This receptor was obtained from a man between 18 and 35 years old who had mild COVID-19 (a few samples of this study predate the infection). Cell type and time point are not known. The V and J genes are TRBV29-1 and TRBJ1-5, with a weak D call TRBD1 (6 bases). Specimen: PBMCs or a T cell subset sorted from them (not recorded which). As DNA, the CDR3 is TGCAGCGCTGGGGACACCACCAATCAGCCCCAGCATTTT. This sequence encodes CSAGDTTNQPQHF.